The 6 T cell receptor beta chains below come from one sample, sequenced in a study of CD8 T cells in Susac syndrome. RNA, at roughly 0.5 to 1 ug, was reverse transcribed with random hexamers. TCRdb called the immunoSEQ multiplex PCR reads again in MiXCR, with one record for every CDR3 protein. The table has around 200,000 distinct CDR3 sequences, about 93% seen once; the top ten hold about 0.12%. Sequenced: CD8+ T cells from PBMCs. These receptors were taken from a human donor with multiple sclerosis.

The rearrangement uses TRBV27 and TRBJ2-2, with a weak D call TRBD1 (5 bases). Germline V gene data show CDR1 as MNHEY and CDR2 as SMNVEV (reference sequence). Trimming removed 4 bases at V and 4 bases at J, with 7 bases between. The CDR3 length is 13 residues. CDR3: CASSWGVTGELFF. In DNA, the CDR3 is TGTGCCAGCAGTTGGGGCGTCACCGGGGAGCTGTTTTTT.

This clonotype was observed a single time. The rearrangement uses TRBV29-1 and TRBJ2-2, with D perhaps assigned TRBD1 or TRBD2 (5 bases each). The ends were cut back, 0 bases at V and 3 bases at J, with 5 bases in the middle. Germline loops: CDR1 SQVTM, CDR2 ANQGSEA. The CDR3 has 13 amino acids. The CDR3 loop reads CSVEEGDTGELFF. DNA for the CDR3: TGCAGCGTTGAAGAGGGGGACACCGGGGAGCTGTTTTTT.

The chain combines TRBV4-2 with TRBJ2-7; D not resolved. This CDR3 has 12 amino acids. Germline V gene data show CDR1 as LGHNA and CDR2 as YNFKEQ. Deletions cut 0 bases from V and 2 bases from J, with 2 bases between. CDR3 residues: CASSQDAYEQYF. The CDR3 DNA sequence: TGTGCCAGCAGCCAAGATGCCTACGAGCAGTACTTC.

This chain uses TRBV5-1 with TRBJ2-7, with 7 positions matching TRBD1. Looked up from germline, CDR1 is SGHRS and CDR2 is YFSETQ. The junction had 9 bases not matched to a gene; V was cut back by 4 bases and J by 5 bases. The CDR3 runs to 14 residues. The CDR3 coding sequence is TGCGCCAGCAGCACTGCAGGGGGAAAAAACGAGCAGTACTTC. It yields the protein CASSTAGGKNEQYF.

V and J are TRBV20-1 and TRBJ2-7, with 11 bases identical to TRBD2. V lost 3 bases and J lost 4; bases outside the gene matches: 11. CDR3 length: 16 amino acids. Germline CDR1 and CDR2: DFQATT and SNEGSKA (reference sequence). CDR3 nucleotide sequence: TGCAGTGCTAGGTCTGAAATAGCGGGAGGGCCTTACGAGCAGTACTTC. This encodes CSARSEIAGGPYEQYF.

This chain joins TRBV10-3 and TRBJ2-7, with D possibly TRBD1 on 6 matching bases. Between the trimmed V and J ends, which lost 3 bases and 6 bases, there was a span of 21 bases. Germline V lookup: CDR1 ENHRY, CDR2 SYGVKD. The CDR3 runs 16 residues. CDR3 amino acids: CAISDNAHRVSGEQYF. CDR3 in DNA: TGTGCCATCAGTGACAATGCTCACAGGGTTTCAGGCGAGCAGTACTTC.